This TCR beta chain appears in the sequencing data of a study of identical twins. All of the donors were Caucasians in good health. Unique molecular identifiers were present on the cDNA, which also gained a universal primer site by template switching. TCRdb redid the calling of the 5' RACE reads with MiXCR, one entry per CDR3 protein. The sample has around 650,000 distinct CDR3 sequences; about 7% are singletons. Study-wide results and limits: Insertion counts were lower in abundant cord blood beta clonotypes, a trend that memory repertoires did not show. The models systematically underestimated how much out-of-frame TCR alpha was shared in monozygotic twins.

This CDR3 has 18 residues. Per the germline V gene, CDR1 is LGHNA and CDR2 is YNFKEQ. V lost 2 bases and J lost 2; bases outside the gene matches: 10. This clonotype was recorded a few times. Its antigen is unknown. The same specimen was also included in a second study, on yellow fever vaccine responses in identical twins.

The clonotype originates from a woman aged 18-29 years in good health. The chain employs TRBV4-2 and TRBJ2-3; 10 bases match TRBD2. The material sequenced was PBMCs. CDR3 residues: CASSQISSGRDHTDTQYF. The CDR3 region has the DNA TGTGCCAGCAGCCAAATATCGAGCGGGAGGGATCACACAGATACGCAGTATTTT.